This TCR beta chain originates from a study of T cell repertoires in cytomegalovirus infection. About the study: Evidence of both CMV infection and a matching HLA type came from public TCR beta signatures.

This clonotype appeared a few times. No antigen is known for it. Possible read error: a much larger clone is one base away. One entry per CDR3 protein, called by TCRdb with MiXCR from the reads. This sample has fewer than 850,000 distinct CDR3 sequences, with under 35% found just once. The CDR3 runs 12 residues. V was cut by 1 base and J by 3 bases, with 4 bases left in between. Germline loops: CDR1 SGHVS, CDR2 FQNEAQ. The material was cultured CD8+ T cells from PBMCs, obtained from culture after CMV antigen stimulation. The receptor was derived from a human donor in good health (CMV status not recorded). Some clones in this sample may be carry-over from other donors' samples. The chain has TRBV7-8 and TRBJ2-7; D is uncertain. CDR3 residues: CASSLEDYEQYV. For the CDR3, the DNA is TGTGCCAGCAGCTTAGAGGACTACGAGCAGTACGTC.